Presented here are 7 T cell receptor beta chains from one specimen sequenced in a study of blood T cell repertoires in COVID-19. The table came from immunoSEQ multiplex PCR; TCRdb's copy has only in-frame clones and leaves some out. Of 150,000 or so clones in the sample, 70% to 85% were seen once. Sequencing was done on a sample of peripheral blood. Source of these receptors: a man aged 60-69 years who had recovered from COVID-19.

V is TRBV9 and J is TRBJ1-1, with 7 positions matching TRBD1. Losses at the gene ends were 4 bases for V and 10 bases for J; bases not matched to a gene: 16. Germline CDR1 SGDLS, CDR2 YYNGEE. This CDR3 is 15 amino acids long. The CDR3 region is CASSPIPGQLKGAFF. For the CDR3, the DNA is TGTGCCAGCAGCCCTATCCCGGGACAGCTAAAAGGAGCTTTCTTT.

The CDR3 bases are TGTGCCAGCGCGCGACAGGGCTTGAGGTCACCCCTCCACTTT. Its protein product is CASARQGLRSPLHF. This rearrangement joins TRBV9 to TRBJ1-6, with 7 bases lining up with TRBD1. Looked up from germline, CDR1 is SGDLS and CDR2 is YYNGEE. Trimming took 7 bases from V and 10 from J; bases not matched to a gene: 11. The CDR3 consists of 14 residues.

The chain couples TRBV3-1 (or the pseudogene TRBV3-2) to TRBJ2-3; 7 bases map to TRBD1. Per the germline V gene, CDR1 is LGHDT and CDR2 is YNNKEL (reference sequence). V was clipped by 2 bases and J by 0 bases; unmatched bases: 5. This CDR3 is 16 amino acids long. In DNA, the CDR3 is TGTGCCAGCAGCCAATGGGACAGAACTAGCACAGATACGCAGTATTTT. Its translation: CASSQWDRTSTDTQYF.

The DNA for the CDR3 is TGTGCCAGCTCACCACCGCTGGGGACAGGGGCGTCCGAGCAGTACTTC. Its translation: CASSPPLGTGASEQYF. This chain joins TRBV18 and TRBJ2-7, with 10 bases identical to TRBD1. Germline V CDR1 and CDR2: KGHSH, LQKENI. V gave up 0 bases and J gave up 6 bases; unmatched junction bases: 8. The CDR3 sequence is 16 residues long.

J is TRBJ2-2 and V is TRBV9, with a possible D match to TRBD1 (6 bases). Trimming shortened V by 8 bases and J by 1 base, and 15 bases separated the two germline ends. Germline CDR1 is SGDLS and CDR2 is YYNGEE. The CDR3 length is 15 residues. The CDR3 DNA is TGTGCCAGTACATTCAAGGGGGTGAACACCGGGGAGCTGTTTTTT. It yields the protein CASTFKGVNTGELFF.

This clone was observed a single time. The CDR3 region has the DNA TGTGCCAGTACCCCCCCCCGGACATTGCAAGAGACCCAGTACTTC. Residues: CASTPPRTLQETQYF. The V gene is TRBV11-3, the J gene TRBJ2-5, with D maybe TRBD1 (5 bases). Germline V lookup: CDR1 SGHNT, CDR2 YENEEA. V lost 9 bases and J lost 2, with 19 bases in between. The CDR3 has 15 amino acids.

V usage is TRBV6-1 and J usage is TRBJ1-2; no firm D call. CDR3 length: 14 amino acids. Germline V gene lookup returns CDR1 MNHNS and CDR2 SASEGT. Between the trimmed V and J ends, which lost 0 bases and 8 bases, there was a span of 13 bases. CDR3 sequence: CASSEADDSGGYTF. CDR3 nucleotides: TGTGCCAGCAGTGAAGCGGATGATTCGGGAGGCTACACCTTC.